This TCR beta chain stems from a study of T cells in Graves' hyperthyroidism and ophthalmopathy. In the study overall: At initial diagnosis, before any treatment had begun, peripheral blood was obtained.

Blood sampling occurred at first hyperthyroidism diagnosis, ahead of any ophthalmopathy symptoms. The CDR3 contains 15 residues. The germline V gene has CDR1 MDHEN and CDR2 SYDVKM. V lost 2 bases and J lost 4, with 13 bases in between. The table lists this clonotype with many counts. Its target is not known. Study-level results: From stable hyperthyroidism, ophthalmopathy was set apart by a 13 V-J model. Most thyroid clonotypes that were expanded above 0.001 also turned up in blood.

The investigators amplified TCR beta CDR3 regions from RNA transcripts. The HTBI primer set drove a first-round RT-PCR of the TCR CDR3. Each CDR3 protein gets one entry after TCRdb re-called the multiplex PCR reads with MiXCR. The sample includes fewer than 500,000 distinct CDR3 sequences, roughly 14% seen only once; the top ten take around 21%. The J gene is TRBJ2-3, the V gene TRBV28; maybe TRBD2 (5 bases). The sequence was obtained from a man aged 30-40 years with Graves' hyperthyroidism that later progressed to Graves' ophthalmopathy. Material: blood. The CDR3 nucleotides read TGTGCCAGCAGTTTAGGGGTCGGGGTAGCAGATACGCAGTATTTT. This codes for CASSLGVGVADTQYF.